One and the same sample provided the 14 T cell receptor beta chains below, sequenced in a study of neoadjuvant anti-PD-1 for oral cavity cancer. Here immunoSEQ multiplex PCR was the method, and the copy in TCRdb shows in-frame clones only, minus some. Of 15,000 to 20,000 clones in the sample, around three quarters were seen once. The sample consisted of PBMCs, taken before nivolumab (anti-PD-1) treatment. The receptors shown here come from a person between 35 and 79 years old with oral cavity squamous cell carcinoma.

The genes are TRBV29-1 and TRBJ1-2; 7 bases fit TRBD1. The germline V gene has CDR1 SQVTM and CDR2 ANQGSEA. This CDR3 spans 13 amino acids. V shed 4 bases and J 4 bases; nucleotides not matched to a gene: 6. CDR3 sequence: CSVGQGSGYGYTF. The CDR3 region has the DNA TGCAGCGTTGGACAGGGTTCGGGCTATGGCTACACCTTC.

The V gene is TRBV11-3, the J gene TRBJ2-1, with 13 bases identical to TRBD2. This CDR3 is built from 15 residues. The J segment lost 6 bases and the V segment lost 6 bases, leaving 5 bases of the junction unmatched. Germline CDR1 SGHNT, CDR2 YENEEA. As DNA, the CDR3 is TGTGCCAGCAGTTTGGGACTAGCGGGACTCAATGAGCAGTTCTTC. The encoded protein is CASSLGLAGLNEQFF.

V usage is TRBV5-8 and J usage is TRBJ1-5; D is possibly TRBD1 (6 bases). The CDR3 is 13 amino acids. Germline V gene data show CDR1 as SGHTS and CDR2 as YDEGEE. Deletions cut 0 bases from V and 7 bases from J, with 8 bases between. The CDR3 protein is CASSLDRAQPQHF. Here the CDR3 DNA reads TGTGCCAGCAGCTTGGACAGGGCCCAGCCCCAGCATTTT.

The chain combines TRBV19 with TRBJ1-1; 7 bases are shared with TRBD1. This CDR3 is 15 amino acids long. Germline CDR1 and CDR2: LNHDA and SQIVND (reference sequence). V was pared by 2 bases and J by 5 bases, with 8 bases of the junction left unmatched. CDR3 nucleotides: TGTGCCAGTAGTATACCCGGGACAGAGGGGACTGAAGCTTTCTTT. Its translation is CASSIPGTEGTEAFF. The whole variable domain, remainder taken from reference TRBV19 and TRBJ1-1, is DGGITQSPKYLFRKEGQNVTLSCEQNLNHDAMYWYRQDPGQGLRLIYYSQIVNDFQKGDIAEGYSVSREKKESFPLTVTSAQKNPTAFYLCASSIPGTEGTEAFFGQGTRLTVV.

V and J are TRBV27 and TRBJ2-7; 7 nucleotides match TRBD1. V shed 4 bases, J shed 4 bases, and the junction held 7 bases outside the gene matches. This CDR3 spans 14 amino acids. CDR1 is MNHEY and CDR2 is SMNVEV in the germline V gene (reference sequence). For the CDR3, the DNA is TGTGCCAGCAGTTCCCTGACAGGGCGGTACGAGCAGTACTTC. Translation gives CASSSLTGRYEQYF.

CDR3 sequence reads: CASSELGGTGEKLFF. The CDR3 DNA reads as TGTGCCAGCAGTGAATTAGGGGGTACCGGCGAAAAACTGTTTTTT. V gene TRBV2 combines with J gene TRBJ1-4; TRBD1 might be the D (6 bases). CDR1 SNHLY and CDR2 FYNNEI come from the germline V gene. The CDR3 spans 15 residues. Trimming took off 2 bases at V and 8 bases at J, with 15 bases between the two ends.

V usage is TRBV6-1 and J usage is TRBJ1-1; tentatively, D is TRBD1 (6 bases). Trimming removed 7 bases at V and 1 base at J, with 10 bases between. CDR3 length: 13 residues. In germline, CDR1 is MNHNS, CDR2 SASEGT. The CDR3 sequence: CASTDRQNTEAFF. In nucleotides, the CDR3 is TGTGCCAGCACCGACAGGCAGAACACTGAAGCTTTCTTT.

The rearrangement uses TRBV7-2 and TRBJ2-2; D may match TRBD1 or TRBD2 (5 bases each). Germline CDR1 and CDR2: SGHTA and FQGNSA. The V end lost 3 bases, the J end lost 0 bases, and 8 bases lay between the germline ends. The CDR3 spans 15 residues. The DNA of the CDR3 is TGTGCCAGCAGCTTGGGACGGACGAACACCGGGGAGCTGTTTTTT. Residues: CASSLGRTNTGELFF.

V gene TRBV4-2 combines with J gene TRBJ2-7, with TRBD2 matching 14 bases. Germline CDR1 and CDR2: LGHNA and YNFKEQ. The V gene end was trimmed by 3 bases and the J gene end by 4 bases; junction bases not matched to a gene: 8. The CDR3 runs 17 residues. CDR3 nucleotide sequence: TGTGCCAGCAGCCACACCGGGACTAGCGGGAGTCTATACGAGCAGTACTTC. This gives the protein CASSHTGTSGSLYEQYF.

CDR3 DNA sequence: TGCGCCAGCAGCGCGACACCCTGGCCCTCCTACGAGCAGTACTTC. Amino acid sequence: CASSATPWPSYEQYF. The gene calls are TRBV5-1 and TRBJ2-7; D unclear. The V gene's germline CDR1 is SGHRS and CDR2 YFSETQ. CDR3 size: 15 residues. The V end lost 4 bases, the J end lost 0 bases, and 14 bases lay between the germline ends.

This chain joins TRBV2 and TRBJ2-7; D call uncertain. This CDR3 is built from 15 residues. Germline lookup yields CDR1 SNHLY and CDR2 FYNNEI. Trimming shortened V by 2 bases and J by 3 bases, and 14 bases separated the two germline ends. The CDR3 region has the DNA TGTGCCAGCAGTGAACCACCCAGCTCTAACTACGAGCAGTACTTC. It codes for CASSEPPSSNYEQYF.

The table lists this clone with a few counts. The chain employs TRBV27 and TRBJ2-7; 11 bases agree with TRBD2. This CDR3 region has 14 residues. The germline V gene encodes CDR1 MNHEY and CDR2 SMNVEV (reference sequence). V dropped 6 bases and J dropped 2; count of bases not matched to a gene: 3. The CDR3 sequence is CASRGTSGPYEQYF. CDR3 nucleotides: TGTGCCAGCAGGGGGACTAGCGGCCCCTACGAGCAGTACTTC.

CDR3 nucleotides: TGTGCCAGCAGCTTAGGGCAGCCTGGGGCCAACGTCCTGACTTTC. It specifies CASSLGQPGANVLTF. The chain is built from TRBV7-9 and TRBJ2-6; the D is unclear. Germline loops: CDR1 SEHNR, CDR2 FQNEAQ (reference sequence). The CDR3 is made up of 15 amino acids. Deletions cut 1 base from V and 2 bases from J, with 6 bases between.

This clone occurred a few times. V usage is TRBV5-1 and J usage is TRBJ2-2, with D tentatively TRBD1 (5 bases). The CDR3 loop spans 15 amino acids. V lost 1 base and J 0 bases, leaving 7 bases between the germline ends. Germline assignment: CDR1 SGHRS and CDR2 YFSETQ. CDR3: CASSLMGPNTGELFF. The CDR3 bases are TGCGCCAGCAGCTTGATGGGGCCGAACACCGGGGAGCTGTTTTTT. Full variable domain (missing parts from reference TRBV5-1 and TRBJ2-2): KAGVTQTPRYLIKTRGQQVTLSCSPISGHRSVSWYQQTPGQGLQFLFEYFSETQRNKGNFPGRFSGRQFSNSRSEMNVSTLELGDSALYLCASSLMGPNTGELFFGEGSRLTVL.